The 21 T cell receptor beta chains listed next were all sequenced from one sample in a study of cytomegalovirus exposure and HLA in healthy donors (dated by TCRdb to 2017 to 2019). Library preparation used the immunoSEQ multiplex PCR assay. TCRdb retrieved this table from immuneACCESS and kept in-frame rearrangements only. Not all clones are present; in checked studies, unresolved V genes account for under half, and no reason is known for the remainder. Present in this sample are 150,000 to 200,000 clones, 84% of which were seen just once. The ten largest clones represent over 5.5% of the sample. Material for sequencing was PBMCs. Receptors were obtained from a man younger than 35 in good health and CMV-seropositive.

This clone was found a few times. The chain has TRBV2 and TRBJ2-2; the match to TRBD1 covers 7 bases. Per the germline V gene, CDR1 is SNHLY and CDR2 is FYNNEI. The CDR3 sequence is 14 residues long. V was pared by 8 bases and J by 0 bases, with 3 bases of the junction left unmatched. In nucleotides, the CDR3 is TGTGCCAGCGGGGGACAGACGAACACCGGGGAGCTGTTTTTT. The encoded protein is CASGGQTNTGELFF.

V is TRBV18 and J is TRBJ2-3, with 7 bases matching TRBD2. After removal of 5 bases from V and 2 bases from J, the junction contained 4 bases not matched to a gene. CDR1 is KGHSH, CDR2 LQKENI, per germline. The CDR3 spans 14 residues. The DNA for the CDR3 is TGTGCCAGCTCATTTGCGGGAGTCACAGATACGCAGTATTTT. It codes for CASSFAGVTDTQYF.

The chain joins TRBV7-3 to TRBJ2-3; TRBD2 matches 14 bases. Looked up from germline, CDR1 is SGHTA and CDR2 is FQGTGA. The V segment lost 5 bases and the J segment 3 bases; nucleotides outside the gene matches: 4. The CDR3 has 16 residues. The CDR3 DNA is TGTGCCAGCAGCGCCCGACTAGCGGGAGGGACAGATACGCAGTATTTT. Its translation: CASSARLAGGTDTQYF.

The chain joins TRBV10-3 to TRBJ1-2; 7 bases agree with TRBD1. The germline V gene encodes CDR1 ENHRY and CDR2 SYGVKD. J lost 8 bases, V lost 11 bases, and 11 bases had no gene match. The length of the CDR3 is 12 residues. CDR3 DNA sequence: TGTGCCGTAGGAGAGGGGGCAGGCGGCTACACCTTC. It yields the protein CAVGEGAGGYTF.

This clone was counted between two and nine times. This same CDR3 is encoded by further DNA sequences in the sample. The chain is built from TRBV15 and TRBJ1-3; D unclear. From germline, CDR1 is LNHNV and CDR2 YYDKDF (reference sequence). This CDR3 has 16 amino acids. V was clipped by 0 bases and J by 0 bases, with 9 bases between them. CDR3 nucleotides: TGTGCCACCAGCAGAGACAGAGGCCCCTCTGGAAACACCATATATTTT. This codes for CATSRDRGPSGNTIYF.

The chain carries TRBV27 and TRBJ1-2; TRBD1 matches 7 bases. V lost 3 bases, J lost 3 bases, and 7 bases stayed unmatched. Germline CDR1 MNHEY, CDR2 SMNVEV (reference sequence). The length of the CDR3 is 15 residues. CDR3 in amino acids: CASSFSGQLYYGYTF. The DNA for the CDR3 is TGTGCCAGCAGTTTCTCGGGACAGCTATACTATGGCTACACCTTC.

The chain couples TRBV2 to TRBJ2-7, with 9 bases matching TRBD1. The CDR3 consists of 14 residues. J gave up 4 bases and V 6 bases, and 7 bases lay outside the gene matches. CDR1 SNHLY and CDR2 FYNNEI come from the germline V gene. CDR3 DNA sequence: TGTGCCAGCAGGACGGGGACAGGGCGATACGAGCAGTACTTC. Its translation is CASRTGTGRYEQYF. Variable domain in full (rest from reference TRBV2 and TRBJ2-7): EPEVTQTPSHQVTQMGQEVILRCVPISNHLYFYWYRQILGQKVEFLVSFYNNEISEKSEIFDDQFSVERPDGSNFTLKIRSTKLEDSAMYFCASRTGTGRYEQYFGPGTRLTVT.

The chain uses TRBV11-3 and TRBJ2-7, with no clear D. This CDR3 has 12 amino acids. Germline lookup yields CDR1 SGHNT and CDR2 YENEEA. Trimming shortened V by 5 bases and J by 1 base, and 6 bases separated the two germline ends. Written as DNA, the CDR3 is TGTGCCAGCAGCCCCAATTCCTACGAGCAGTACTTC. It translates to CASSPNSYEQYF. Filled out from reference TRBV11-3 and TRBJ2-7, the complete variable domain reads EAGVVQSPRYKIIEKKQPVAFWCNPISGHNTLYWYLQNLGQGPELLIRYENEEAVDDSQLPKDRFSAERLKGVDSTLKIQPAELGDSAVYLCASSPNSYEQYFGPGTRLTVT.

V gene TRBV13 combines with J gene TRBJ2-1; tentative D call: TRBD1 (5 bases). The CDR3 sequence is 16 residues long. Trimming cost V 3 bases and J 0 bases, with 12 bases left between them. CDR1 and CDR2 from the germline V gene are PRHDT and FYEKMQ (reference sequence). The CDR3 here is CASSLGRPSSYNEQFF. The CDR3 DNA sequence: TGTGCCAGCAGCTTGGGGCGCCCGAGCTCCTACAATGAGCAGTTCTTC.

The CDR3 DNA reads as TGTGCCAGCAGCTTAGATTCCGGGACTAGAATCAATGAGCAGTTCTTC. This encodes CASSLDSGTRINEQFF. This sequence joins TRBV7-6 and TRBJ2-1, with 8 bases aligning to TRBD2. This CDR3 has 16 residues. Germline CDR1 reads SGHVS; CDR2 reads FNYEAQ. V shed 1 base, J shed 6 bases, and the junction held 8 bases outside the gene matches.

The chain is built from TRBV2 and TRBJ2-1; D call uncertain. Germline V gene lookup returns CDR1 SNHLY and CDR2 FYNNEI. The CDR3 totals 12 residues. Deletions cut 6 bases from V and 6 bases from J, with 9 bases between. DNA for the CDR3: TGTGCCAGCAGGGTTAGTGGCAATGAGCAGTTCTTC. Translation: CASRVSGNEQFF. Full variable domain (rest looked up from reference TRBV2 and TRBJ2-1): EPEVTQTPSHQVTQMGQEVILRCVPISNHLYFYWYRQILGQKVEFLVSFYNNEISEKSEIFDDQFSVERPDGSNFTLKIRSTKLEDSAMYFCASRVSGNEQFFGPGTRLTVL.

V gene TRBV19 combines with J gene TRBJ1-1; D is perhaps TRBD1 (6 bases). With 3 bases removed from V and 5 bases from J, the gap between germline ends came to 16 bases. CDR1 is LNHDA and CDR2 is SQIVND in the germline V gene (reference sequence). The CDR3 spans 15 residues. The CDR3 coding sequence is TGTGCCAGTAGTATCCAGAGGACCCAGGGGACTGAAGCTTTCTTT. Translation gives CASSIQRTQGTEAFF.

In nucleotides, the CDR3 is TGTGCCAGCTCACCAGGGGGGACAGCGCTAATCACTGAAGCTTTCTTT. It translates to CASSPGGTALITEAFF. This chain joins TRBV18 and TRBJ1-1, with TRBD1 identical over 7 bases. Germline V CDR1 and CDR2: KGHSH, LQKENI. The length of the CDR3 is 16 residues. With 2 bases clipped from V and 4 bases from J, the junction kept 10 bases outside the gene matches.

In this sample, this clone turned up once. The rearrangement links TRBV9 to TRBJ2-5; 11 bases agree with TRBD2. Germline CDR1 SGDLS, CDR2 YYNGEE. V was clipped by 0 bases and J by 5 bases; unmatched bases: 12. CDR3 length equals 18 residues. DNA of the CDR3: TGTGCCAGCAGCGTAGGTGGACTAGCGGGTGCCTGGGCTGAGACCCAGTACTTC. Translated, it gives CASSVGGLAGAWAETQYF.

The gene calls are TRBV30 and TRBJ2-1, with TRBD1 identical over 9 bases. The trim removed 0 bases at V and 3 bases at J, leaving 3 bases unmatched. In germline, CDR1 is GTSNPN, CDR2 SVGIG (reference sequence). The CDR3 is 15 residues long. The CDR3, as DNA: TGTGCCTGGAGTGTAAGGACAGGGGACTACAATGAGCAGTTCTTC. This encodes CAWSVRTGDYNEQFF. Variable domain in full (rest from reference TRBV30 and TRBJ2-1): SQTIHQWPATLVQPVGSPLSLECTVEGTSNPNLYWYRQAAGRGLQLLFYSVGIGQISSEVPQNLSASRPQDRQFILSSKKLLLSDSGFYLCAWSVRTGDYNEQFFGPGTRLTVL.

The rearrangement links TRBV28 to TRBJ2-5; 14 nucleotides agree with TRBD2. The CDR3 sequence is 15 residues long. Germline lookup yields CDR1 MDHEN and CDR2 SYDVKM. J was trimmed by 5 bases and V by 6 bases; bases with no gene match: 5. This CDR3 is CASSGLAGGWETQYF. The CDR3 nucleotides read TGTGCCAGCAGCGGACTAGCGGGAGGTTGGGAGACCCAGTACTTC.

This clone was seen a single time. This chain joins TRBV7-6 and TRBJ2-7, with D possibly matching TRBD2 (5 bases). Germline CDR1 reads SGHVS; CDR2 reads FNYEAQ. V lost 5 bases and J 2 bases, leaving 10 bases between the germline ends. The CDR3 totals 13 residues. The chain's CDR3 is CASSLQRTYEQYF. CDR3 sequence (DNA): TGTGCCAGCAGCCTCCAGCGGACCTACGAGCAGTACTTC.

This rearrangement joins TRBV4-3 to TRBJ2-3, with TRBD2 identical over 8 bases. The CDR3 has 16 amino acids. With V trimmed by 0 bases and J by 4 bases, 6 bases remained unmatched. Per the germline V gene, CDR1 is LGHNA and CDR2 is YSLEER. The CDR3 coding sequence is TGCGCCAGCAGCCAAGAAATGGGACTAGGGGCAGATACGCAGTATTTT. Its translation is CASSQEMGLGADTQYF.

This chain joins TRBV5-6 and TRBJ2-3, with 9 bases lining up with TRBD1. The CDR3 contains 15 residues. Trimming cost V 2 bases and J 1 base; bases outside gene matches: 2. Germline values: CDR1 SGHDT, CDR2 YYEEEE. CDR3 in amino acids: CASSFYRGRTDTQYF. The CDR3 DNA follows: TGTGCCAGCAGCTTTTACAGGGGGCGCACAGATACGCAGTATTTT.

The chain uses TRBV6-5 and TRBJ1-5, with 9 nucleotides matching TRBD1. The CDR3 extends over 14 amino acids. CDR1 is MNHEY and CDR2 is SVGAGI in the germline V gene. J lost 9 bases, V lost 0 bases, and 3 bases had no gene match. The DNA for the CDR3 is TGTGCCAGCAGTTACTCGGGACAGGGAACGCCCCAGCATTTT. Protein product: CASSYSGQGTPQHF.

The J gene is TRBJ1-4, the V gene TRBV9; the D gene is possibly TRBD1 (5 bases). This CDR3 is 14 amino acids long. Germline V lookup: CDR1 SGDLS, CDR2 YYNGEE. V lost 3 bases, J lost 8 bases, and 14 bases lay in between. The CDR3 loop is CASSGGGAGEKLFF. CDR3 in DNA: TGTGCCAGCAGCGGAGGCGGGGCTGGGGAAAAACTGTTTTTT.